Listed here is a single T cell receptor beta chain. Its cognate antigen has yet to be identified. There are no base qualities to consult, and no much larger clone falls within one base. Distinct nucleotide sequences in the sample also encode this CDR3. The data are from a study of blood T cell repertoires in COVID-19 (dated by TCRdb to 2018 to 2020). Regarding the complete study: Samples from collaborators originated in the United States, Italy and Spain and spanned both the acute and convalescent phases of COVID-19. The material from the prospective study consisted of cDNA or gDNA derived from T cells, B-cell-depleted T cells, or PBMCs. The dataset comprised deeply sampled blood TCRbeta repertoires from subjects exposed to, actively infected with, or recovered from COVID-19. The repertoires were released in a freely available public database meant as a resource for research on the immune response to SARS-CoV-2. The samples were drawn from two sources: the first 160 participants of the ongoing ImmuneRACE study, and fewer than 1,500 subjects contributed by 6 global collaborators. The sample metadata nearly always contained a de-identified subject ID, COVID-19 status, age in years and sex. HLA class I and class II types, where available, came from metadata supplied by the sample provider rather than from assay-based typing.

CDR1 is given as SGHVS and CDR2 as FQNEAQ, both from the germline V gene. From the cysteine up to the phenylalanine, the CDR3 has a length of 15 residues. Only the CDR3 region is kept as DNA, spanning 45 bases read in frame from base 1. V and J are truncated by 2 bases and 2 bases respectively, leaving an intervening sequence of 10 bases. The immunoSEQ Assay, a bias-controlled multiplex PCR, was used to amplify TCRbeta CDR3 regions from genomic DNA. In the source study's methods: Within the assay, amplification of reference gene primers was used to estimate how many nucleated cells each sample contained. Sequence reads were collapsed and filtered to measure the absolute abundance of every unique TCRbeta CDR3 rearrangement. Productive Simpson clonality was computed per sample as the square root of Simpson's diversity index over productive rearrangements. Not all clones reach the TCRdb copy of this immuneACCESS table, which keeps in-frame sequences only. Checked studies attribute under half of the gap to unresolved V genes and leave the rest unexplained. The V and J calls and clone size come from that table; D and trimming were worked out from the DNA. The sample table lists around 300,000 clones, around 90% of them with a count of one. The ten largest account for 0.94% of the sample.

The full study reports these points: The amount of clinical and demographic metadata varied by source and participant and was provided uncurated.

Another Seattle source contributed samples from volunteer blood donors who had recovered from COVID-19. The collaborating institutions used their own protocols to collect whole blood in K2EDTA tubes. Collaborator samples were shipped for TCRbeta analysis as frozen whole blood, isolated PBMCs, or DNA extracted from either sample type. The sample consisted of peripheral blood. The rearranged segments are TRBV7-8 and TRBJ1-5, and perhaps TRBD1 as D gene, on 5 matching bases. The receptor was isolated from a woman aged 40 to 50 who had recovered from COVID-19. The CDR3 loop reads CASSLQGVGNQPQHF. The sequenced DNA is TGTGCCAGCAGCTTACAGGGTGTAGGCAATCAGCCCCAGCATTTT.